This T cell receptor beta chain was found in a study of cytomegalovirus exposure and HLA in healthy donors. V was cut by 2 bases and J by 0 bases, with 10 bases left in between. Germline V lookup: CDR1 MNHEY, CDR2 SVGAGI. There are 15 residues in the CDR3. PCR amplification relied on 60 Vbeta primers (plus 13 Jbeta primers). TCRdb's table, derived via immunoSEQ multiplex PCR, lists solely in-frame clones and lacks some. This sample carries about 130,000 clones, roughly three quarters of them seen once, and the ten largest clones take over 2%. Sequences were obtained from PBMCs. The sequence was obtained from a man aged 25 to 45 in good health and CMV-seronegative. The chain recombines TRBV6-5 with TRBJ2-5; no clear D. CDR3 DNA: TGTGCCAGCAGTTACGCTGGCCGGGACCAAGAGACCCAGTACTTC. It specifies CASSYAGRDQETQYF.